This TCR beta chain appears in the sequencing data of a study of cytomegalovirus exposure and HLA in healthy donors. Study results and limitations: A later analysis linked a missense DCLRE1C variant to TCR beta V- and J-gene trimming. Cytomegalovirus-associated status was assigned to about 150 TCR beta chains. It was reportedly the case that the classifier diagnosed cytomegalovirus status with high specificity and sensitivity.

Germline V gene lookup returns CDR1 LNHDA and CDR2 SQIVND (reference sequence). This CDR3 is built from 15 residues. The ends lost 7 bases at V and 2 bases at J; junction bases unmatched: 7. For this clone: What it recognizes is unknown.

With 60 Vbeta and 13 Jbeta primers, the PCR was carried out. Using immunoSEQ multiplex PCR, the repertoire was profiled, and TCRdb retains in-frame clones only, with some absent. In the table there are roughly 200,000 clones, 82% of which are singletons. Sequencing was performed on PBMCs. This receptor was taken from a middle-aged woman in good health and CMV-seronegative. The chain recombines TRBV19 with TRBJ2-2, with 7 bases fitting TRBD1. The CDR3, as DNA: TGTGCCAGTAAGACAGGGACAATTAACACCGGGGAGCTGTTTTTT. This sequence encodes CASKTGTINTGELFF.